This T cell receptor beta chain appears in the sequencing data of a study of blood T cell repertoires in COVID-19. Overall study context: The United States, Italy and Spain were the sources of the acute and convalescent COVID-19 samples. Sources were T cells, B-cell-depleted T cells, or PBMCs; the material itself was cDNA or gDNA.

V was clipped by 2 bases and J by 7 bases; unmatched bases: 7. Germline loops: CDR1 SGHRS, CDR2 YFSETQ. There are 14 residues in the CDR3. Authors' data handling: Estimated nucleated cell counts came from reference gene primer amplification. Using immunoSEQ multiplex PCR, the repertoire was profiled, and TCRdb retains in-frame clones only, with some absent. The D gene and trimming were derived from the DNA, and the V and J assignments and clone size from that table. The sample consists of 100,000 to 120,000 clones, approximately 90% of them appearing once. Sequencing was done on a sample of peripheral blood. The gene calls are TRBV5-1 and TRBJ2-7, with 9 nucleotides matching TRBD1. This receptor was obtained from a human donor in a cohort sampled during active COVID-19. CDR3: CASSFRQGVREQYF. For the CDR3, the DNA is TGCGCCAGCAGCTTTAGACAGGGGGTTCGGGAGCAGTACTTC.